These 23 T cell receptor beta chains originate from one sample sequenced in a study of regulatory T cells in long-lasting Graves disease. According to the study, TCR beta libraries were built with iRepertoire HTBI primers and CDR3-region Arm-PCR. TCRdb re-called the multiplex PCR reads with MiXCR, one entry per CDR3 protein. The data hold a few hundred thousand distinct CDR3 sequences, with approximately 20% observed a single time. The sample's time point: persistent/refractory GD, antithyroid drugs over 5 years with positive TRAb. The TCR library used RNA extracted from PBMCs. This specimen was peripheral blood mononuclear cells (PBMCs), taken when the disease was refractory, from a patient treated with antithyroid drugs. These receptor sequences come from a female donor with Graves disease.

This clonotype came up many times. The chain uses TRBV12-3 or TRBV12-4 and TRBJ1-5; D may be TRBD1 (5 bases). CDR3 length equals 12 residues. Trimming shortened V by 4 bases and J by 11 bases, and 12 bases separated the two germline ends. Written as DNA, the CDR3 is TGTGCCAGCAGTTCCAGCTCCAGGGCCCAGCATTTT. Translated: CASSSSSRAQHF.

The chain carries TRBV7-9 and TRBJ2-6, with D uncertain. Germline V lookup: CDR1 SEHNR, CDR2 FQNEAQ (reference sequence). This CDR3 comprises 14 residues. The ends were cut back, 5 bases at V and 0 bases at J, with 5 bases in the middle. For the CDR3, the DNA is TGTGCCAGCAGCCATAACTCTGGGGCCAACGTCCTGACTTTC. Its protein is CASSHNSGANVLTF.

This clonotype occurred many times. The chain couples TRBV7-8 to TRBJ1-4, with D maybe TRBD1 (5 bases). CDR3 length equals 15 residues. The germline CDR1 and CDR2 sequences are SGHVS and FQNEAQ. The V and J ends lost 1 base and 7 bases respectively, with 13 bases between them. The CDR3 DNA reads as TGTGCCAGCAGCTTAGGGCGGTGGGGGACTGAAAAACTGTTTTTT. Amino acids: CASSLGRWGTEKLFF.

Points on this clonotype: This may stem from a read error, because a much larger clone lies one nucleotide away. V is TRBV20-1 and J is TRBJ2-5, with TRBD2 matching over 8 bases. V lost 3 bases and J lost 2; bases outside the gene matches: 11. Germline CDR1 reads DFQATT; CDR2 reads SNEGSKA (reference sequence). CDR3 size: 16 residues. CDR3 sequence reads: CSASGLAGYQQETQYF. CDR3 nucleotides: TGCAGTGCTAGTGGGCTAGCGGGCTACCAACAAGAGACCCAGTACTTC.

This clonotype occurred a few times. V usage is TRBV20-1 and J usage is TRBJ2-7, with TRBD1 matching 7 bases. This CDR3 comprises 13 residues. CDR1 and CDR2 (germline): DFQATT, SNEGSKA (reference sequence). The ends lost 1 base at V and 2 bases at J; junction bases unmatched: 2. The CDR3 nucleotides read TGCAGTGCTAGAGGCCAGGGGGCCTACGAGCAGTACTTC. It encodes CSARGQGAYEQYF.

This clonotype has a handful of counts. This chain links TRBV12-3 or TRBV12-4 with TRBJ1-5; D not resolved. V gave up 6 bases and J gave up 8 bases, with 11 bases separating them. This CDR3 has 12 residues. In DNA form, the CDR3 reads TGTGCCAGCAGAACGGAGGGAGAGCCCCAGCATTTT. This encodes CASRTEGEPQHF.

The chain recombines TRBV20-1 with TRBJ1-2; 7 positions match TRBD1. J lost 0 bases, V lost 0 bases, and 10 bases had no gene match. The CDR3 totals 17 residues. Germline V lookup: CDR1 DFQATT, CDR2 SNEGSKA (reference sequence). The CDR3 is CSARDQGGLGANYGYTF. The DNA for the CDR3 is TGCAGTGCTAGAGATCAGGGGGGATTAGGAGCTAACTATGGCTACACCTTC.

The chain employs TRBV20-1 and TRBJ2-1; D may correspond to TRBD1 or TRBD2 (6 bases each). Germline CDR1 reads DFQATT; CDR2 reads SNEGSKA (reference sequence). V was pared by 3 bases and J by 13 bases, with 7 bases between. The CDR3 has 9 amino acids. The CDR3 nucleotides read TGCAGTGCTAGGGGGGGCCAGTTCTTC. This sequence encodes CSARGGQFF.

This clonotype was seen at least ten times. Here the CDR3 DNA reads TGTGCCAGCTACGATGGCCTGGGGGAGACCCAGTACTTC. Its translation: CASYDGLGETQYF. The chain uses TRBV12-3 or TRBV12-4 and TRBJ2-5, with unresolved D. The V end was cut by 8 bases, the J end by 5 bases, with 15 bases between. The CDR3 length is 13 residues.

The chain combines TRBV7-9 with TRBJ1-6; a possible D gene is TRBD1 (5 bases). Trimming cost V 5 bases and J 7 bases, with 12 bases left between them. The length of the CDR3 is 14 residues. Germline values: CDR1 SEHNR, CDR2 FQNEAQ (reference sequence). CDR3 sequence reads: CASSGTGSNSPLHF. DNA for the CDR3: TGTGCCAGCAGCGGGACCGGGAGCAATTCACCCCTCCACTTT.

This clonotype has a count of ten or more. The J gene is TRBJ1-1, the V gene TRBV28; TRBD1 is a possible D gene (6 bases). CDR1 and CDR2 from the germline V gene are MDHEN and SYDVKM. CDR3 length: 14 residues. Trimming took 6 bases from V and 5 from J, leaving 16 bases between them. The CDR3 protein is CASRWGPGQTEAFF. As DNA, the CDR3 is TGTGCCAGCAGGTGGGGGCCAGGGCAGACTGAAGCTTTCTTT.

The CDR3, as DNA: TGCAGCGTTGACGAGAACACCGGGGAGCTGTTTTTT. Protein product: CSVDENTGELFF. The chain has TRBV29-1 and TRBJ2-2; D is uncertain. The ends were cut back, 3 bases at V and 1 base at J, with 3 bases in the middle. There are 12 residues in the CDR3. Germline-derived CDR1 and CDR2 are SQVTM and ANQGSEA.

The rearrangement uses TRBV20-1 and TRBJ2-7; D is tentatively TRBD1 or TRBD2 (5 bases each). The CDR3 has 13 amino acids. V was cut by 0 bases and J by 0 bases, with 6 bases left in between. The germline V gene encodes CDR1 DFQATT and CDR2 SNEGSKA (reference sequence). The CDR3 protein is CSARDGTSYEQYF. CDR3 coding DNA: TGCAGTGCTAGAGATGGGACCTCCTACGAGCAGTACTTC.

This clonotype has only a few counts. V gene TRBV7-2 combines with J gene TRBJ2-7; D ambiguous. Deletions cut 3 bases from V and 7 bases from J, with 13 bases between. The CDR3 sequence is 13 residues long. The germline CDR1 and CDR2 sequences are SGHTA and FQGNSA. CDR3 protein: CASSFRSDGEQYF. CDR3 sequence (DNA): TGTGCCAGCAGCTTCCGAAGCGATGGGGAGCAGTACTTC.

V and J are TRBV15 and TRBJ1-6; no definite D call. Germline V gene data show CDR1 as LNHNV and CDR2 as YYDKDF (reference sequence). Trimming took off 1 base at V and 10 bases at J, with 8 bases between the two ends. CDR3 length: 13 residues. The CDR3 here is CATSRVLGSPLHF. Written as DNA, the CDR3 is TGTGCCACCAGCAGAGTACTCGGATCACCCCTCCACTTT.

This chain's CDR3 is CASSKKFGLAKNIQYF. The CDR3 DNA follows: TGTGCCAGCAGTAAAAAGTTTGGGCTGGCCAAAAACATTCAGTACTTC. V is TRBV28 and J is TRBJ2-4; no definite D call. Germline V CDR1 and CDR2: MDHEN, SYDVKM. The V end was cut by 5 bases, the J end by 1 base, with 15 bases between. The CDR3 loop spans 16 amino acids.

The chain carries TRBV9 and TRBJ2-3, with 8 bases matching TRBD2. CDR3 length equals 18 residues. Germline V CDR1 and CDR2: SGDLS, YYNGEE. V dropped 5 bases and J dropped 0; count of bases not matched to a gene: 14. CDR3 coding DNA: TGTGCCAGCAGAGCCTTAGTTAGCGGGAACCCCAGCACAGATACGCAGTATTTT. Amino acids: CASRALVSGNPSTDTQYF.

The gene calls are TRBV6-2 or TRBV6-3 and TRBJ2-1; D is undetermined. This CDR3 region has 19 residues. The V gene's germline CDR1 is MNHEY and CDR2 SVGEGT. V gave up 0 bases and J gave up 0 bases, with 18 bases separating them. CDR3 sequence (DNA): TGTGCCAGCAGTTACTCCGGAATTCTCTCGCCCAGCTCCTACAATGAGCAGTTCTTC. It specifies CASSYSGILSPSSYNEQFF.

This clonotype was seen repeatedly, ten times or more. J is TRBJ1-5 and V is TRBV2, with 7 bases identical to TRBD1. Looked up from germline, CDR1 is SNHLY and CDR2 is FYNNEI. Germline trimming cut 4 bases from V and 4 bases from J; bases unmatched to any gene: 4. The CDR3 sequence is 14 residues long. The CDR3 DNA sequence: TGTGCCAGCAGTGCGGGACAGCCTAATCAGCCCCAGCATTTT. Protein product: CASSAGQPNQPQHF.

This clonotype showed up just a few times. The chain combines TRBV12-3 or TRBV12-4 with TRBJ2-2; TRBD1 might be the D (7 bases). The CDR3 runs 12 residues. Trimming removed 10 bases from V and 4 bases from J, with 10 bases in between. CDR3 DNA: TGTGCCACCCAGGGGGGCACCGGGGAGCTGTTTTTT. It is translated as CATQGGTGELFF.

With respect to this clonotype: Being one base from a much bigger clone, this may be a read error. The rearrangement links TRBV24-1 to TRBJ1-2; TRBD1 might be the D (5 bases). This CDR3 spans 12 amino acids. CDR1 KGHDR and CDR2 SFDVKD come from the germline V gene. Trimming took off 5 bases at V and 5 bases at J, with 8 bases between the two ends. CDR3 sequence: CATSARDYGYTF. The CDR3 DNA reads TGTGCCACCAGTGCCAGGGATTATGGCTACACCTTC.

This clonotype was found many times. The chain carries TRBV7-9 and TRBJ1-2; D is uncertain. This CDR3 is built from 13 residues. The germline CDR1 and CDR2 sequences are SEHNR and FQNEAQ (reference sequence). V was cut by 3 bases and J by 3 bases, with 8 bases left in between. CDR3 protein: CASSLNPDYGYTF. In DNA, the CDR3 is TGTGCCAGCAGCTTGAATCCGGACTATGGCTACACCTTC.

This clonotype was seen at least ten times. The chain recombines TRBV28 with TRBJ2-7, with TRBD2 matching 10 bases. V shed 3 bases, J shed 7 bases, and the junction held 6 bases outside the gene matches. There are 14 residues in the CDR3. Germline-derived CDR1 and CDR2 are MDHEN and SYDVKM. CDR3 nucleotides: TGTGCCAGCAGTTTTCCTAGCGGGAGTGGGGAGCAGTACTTC. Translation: CASSFPSGSGEQYF. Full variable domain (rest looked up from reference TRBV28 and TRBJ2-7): DVKVTQSSRYLVKRTGEKVFLECVQDMDHENMFWYRQDPGLGLRLIYFSYDVKMKEKGDIPEGYSVSREKKERFSLILESASTNQTSMYLCASSFPSGSGEQYFGPGTRLTVT.